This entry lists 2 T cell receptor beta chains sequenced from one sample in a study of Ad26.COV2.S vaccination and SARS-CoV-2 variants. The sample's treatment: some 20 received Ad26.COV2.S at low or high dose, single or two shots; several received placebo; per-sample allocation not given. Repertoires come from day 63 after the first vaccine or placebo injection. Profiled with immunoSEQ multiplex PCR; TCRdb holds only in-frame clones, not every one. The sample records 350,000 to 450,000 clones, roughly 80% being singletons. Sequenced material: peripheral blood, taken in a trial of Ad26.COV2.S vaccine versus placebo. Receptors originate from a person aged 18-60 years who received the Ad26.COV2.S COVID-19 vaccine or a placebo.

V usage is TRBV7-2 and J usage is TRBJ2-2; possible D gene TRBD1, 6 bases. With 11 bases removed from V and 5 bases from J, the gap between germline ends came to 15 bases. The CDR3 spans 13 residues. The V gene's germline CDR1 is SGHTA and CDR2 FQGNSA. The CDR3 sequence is CAGGRVLTGELFF. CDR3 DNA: TGTGCCGGGGGCCGTGTTCTTACCGGGGAGCTGTTTTTT.

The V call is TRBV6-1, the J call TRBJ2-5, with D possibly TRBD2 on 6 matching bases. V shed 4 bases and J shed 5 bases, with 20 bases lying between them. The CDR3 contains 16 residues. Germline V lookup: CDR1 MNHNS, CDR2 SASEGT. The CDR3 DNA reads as TGTGCCAGCAGTGCCAGGGTGCGGGGTGCAGGGGAGACCCAGTACTTC. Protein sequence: CASSARVRGAGETQYF.